This T cell receptor (beta chain) was obtained from a study of cytomegalovirus exposure and HLA in healthy donors. V was pared by 5 bases and J by 4 bases, with 7 bases of the junction left unmatched. This CDR3 has 14 amino acids. The germline CDR1 and CDR2 sequences are SQVTM and ANQGSEA. This PCR relied on a set of 60 Vbeta primers and 13 Jbeta primers. Assay used: immunoSEQ multiplex PCR; TCRdb lists only in-frame clones, some missing. The sample shows 120,000 or so clones, 80% of them seen only once. Sequencing was done on a sample of PBMCs. This rearrangement joins TRBV29-1 to TRBJ1-1, with TRBD1 matching over 10 bases. The receptor was isolated from a male donor in good health and CMV-seronegative. The CDR3 protein is CSVYGTGVTTEAFF. The CDR3 bases are TGCAGCGTTTACGGGACAGGGGTAACCACTGAAGCTTTCTTT.